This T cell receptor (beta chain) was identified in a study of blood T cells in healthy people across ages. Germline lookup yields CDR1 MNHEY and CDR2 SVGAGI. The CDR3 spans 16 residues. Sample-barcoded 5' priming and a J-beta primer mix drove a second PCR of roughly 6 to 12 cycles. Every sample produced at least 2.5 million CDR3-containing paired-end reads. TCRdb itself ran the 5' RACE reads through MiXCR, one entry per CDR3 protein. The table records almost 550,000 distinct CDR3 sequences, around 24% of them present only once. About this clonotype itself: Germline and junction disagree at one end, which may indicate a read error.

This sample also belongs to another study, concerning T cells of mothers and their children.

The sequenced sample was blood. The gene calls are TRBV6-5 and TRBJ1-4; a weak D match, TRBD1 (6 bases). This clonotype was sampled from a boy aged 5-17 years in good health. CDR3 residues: CPSSYLGHPTNEKLFF. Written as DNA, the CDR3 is TGTCCCAGCAGTTACTTGGGACATCCAACTAATGAAAAACTGTTTTTT.